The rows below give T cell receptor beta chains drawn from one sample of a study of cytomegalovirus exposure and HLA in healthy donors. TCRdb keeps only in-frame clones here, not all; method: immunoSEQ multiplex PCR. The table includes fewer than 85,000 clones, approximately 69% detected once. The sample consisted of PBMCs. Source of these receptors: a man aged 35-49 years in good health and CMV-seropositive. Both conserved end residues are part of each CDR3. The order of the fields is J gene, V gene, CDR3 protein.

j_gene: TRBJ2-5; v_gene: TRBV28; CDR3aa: CATRQGQKTQYF
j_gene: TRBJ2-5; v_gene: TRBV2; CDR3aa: CASSEVRVEGETQYF
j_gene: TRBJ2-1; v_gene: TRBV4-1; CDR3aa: CASSQVNQGGRRNEQFF
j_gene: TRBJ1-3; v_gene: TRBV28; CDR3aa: CASSVGNTIYF
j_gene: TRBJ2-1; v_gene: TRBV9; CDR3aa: CASSTSGTQGNEQFF
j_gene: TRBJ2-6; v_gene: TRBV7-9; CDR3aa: CASSPPGGGLTF
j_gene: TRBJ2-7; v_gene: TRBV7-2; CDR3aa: CASSYKRGSYEQYF
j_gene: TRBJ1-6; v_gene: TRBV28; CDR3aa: CASRGDGQGAGSPLHF
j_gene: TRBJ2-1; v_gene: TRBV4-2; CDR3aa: CASSQDLFGGIYNEQFF
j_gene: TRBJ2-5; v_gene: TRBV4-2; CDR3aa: CASSQDHRGETQYF
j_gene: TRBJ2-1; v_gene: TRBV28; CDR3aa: CASSLGGDFNEQFF
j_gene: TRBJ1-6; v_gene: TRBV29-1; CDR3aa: CSVRQGANSPLHF
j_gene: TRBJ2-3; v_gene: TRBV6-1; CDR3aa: CASSEVGGAADTQYF
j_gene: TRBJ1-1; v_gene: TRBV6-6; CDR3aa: CASTRTGLNTEAFF
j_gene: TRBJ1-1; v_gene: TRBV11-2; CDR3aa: CASSLEGEVNTEAFF
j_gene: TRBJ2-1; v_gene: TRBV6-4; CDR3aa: CASSGTSGGYNEQFF
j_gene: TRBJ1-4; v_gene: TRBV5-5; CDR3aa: CASSLEGMGKLFF
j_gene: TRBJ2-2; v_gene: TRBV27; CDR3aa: CASRVGQNTGELFF
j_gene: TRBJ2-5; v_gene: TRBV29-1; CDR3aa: CSGGQGRLQEQYF
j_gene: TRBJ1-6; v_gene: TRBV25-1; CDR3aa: CASSTRQGANSPLHF
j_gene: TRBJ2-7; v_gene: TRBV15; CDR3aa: CATSRDRRGQEQYF
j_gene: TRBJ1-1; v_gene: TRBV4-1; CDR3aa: CASSQDADTEAFF
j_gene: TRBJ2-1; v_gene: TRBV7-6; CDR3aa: CASSNRDRGLQLNNEQFF
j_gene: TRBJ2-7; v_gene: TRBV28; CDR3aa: CASSVGTAEGYEQYF
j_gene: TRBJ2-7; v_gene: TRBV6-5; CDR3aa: CASSESSGREAQYF
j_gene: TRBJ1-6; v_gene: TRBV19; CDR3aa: CASSAGTVNSPLHF